This T cell receptor beta chain derives from a study of early T cells in non-severe SARS-CoV-2 infection. Germline CDR1 and CDR2: SNHLY and FYNNEI. This CDR3 is 14 amino acids long. V was pared by 5 bases and J by 2 bases, with 11 bases between. This clonotype was counted ten times or more. TCRdb redid the calling of the 5' RACE reads with MiXCR, one entry per CDR3 protein. The table includes roughly 62,000 distinct CDR3 sequences, less than 9.5% detected once. V gene TRBV2 combines with J gene TRBJ2-3; D is tentatively TRBD1 or TRBD2 (5 bases each). Input material: whole blood. This receptor was taken from an adult who was a healthcare worker with PCR-confirmed SARS-CoV-2 infection or an uninfected control (not recorded which). The CDR3 here is CASSLPGPTDTQYF. In DNA form, the CDR3 reads TGTGCCAGCAGTTTACCGGGACCCACAGATACGCAGTATTTT.